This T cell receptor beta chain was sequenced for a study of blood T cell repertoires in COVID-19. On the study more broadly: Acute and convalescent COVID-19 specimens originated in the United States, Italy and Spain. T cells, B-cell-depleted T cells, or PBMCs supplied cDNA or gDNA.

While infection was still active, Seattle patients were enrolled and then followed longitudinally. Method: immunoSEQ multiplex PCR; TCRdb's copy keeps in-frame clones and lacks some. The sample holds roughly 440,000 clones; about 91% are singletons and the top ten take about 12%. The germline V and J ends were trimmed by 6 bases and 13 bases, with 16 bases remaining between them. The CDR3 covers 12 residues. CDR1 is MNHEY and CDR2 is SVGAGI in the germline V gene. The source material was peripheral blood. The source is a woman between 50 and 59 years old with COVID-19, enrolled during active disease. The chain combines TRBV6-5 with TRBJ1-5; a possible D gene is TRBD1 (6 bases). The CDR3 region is CASRGTLDSQHF. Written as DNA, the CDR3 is TGTGCCAGCAGGGGAACTCTGGACAGTCAGCATTTT.